This T cell receptor beta chain was recovered during a study of vaccination and CD4 T cells after COVID-19. At the level of the study: Stimuli were overlapping spike peptide pools of SARS-CoV-2 and three common cold coronaviruses (HCoV-NL63, HCoV-OC43, HCoV-229E). Each control culture was treated with a CEFX pool, an HIV-1 Nef pool, or no peptide.

Sequencing of DNA taken from cultured CD4+ T cells relied on the Oncomine TCR Beta short-read assay. DNA came from CD4+ T cells after culture. TCRdb called the PCR reads again in MiXCR, with one record for every CDR3 protein. The data show roughly 12,000 distinct CDR3 sequences, about 39% seen once. CDR3 length: 12 residues. Germline trimming cut 6 bases from V and 10 bases from J; bases unmatched to any gene: 7. Germline V gene sequence: CDR1 SNHLY, CDR2 FYNNEI. Sample treatment: approximately nine-day PBMC culture with coronavirus spike peptide pools or control peptides (ViraFEST assay). Prior to the COVID-19 pandemic (2011-2018), the unexposed donor's CD4+ T cells were collected. Expansion of antigen-specific T cells with peptide pools by ViraFEST preceded sequencing of TCRs. Comments on this clonotype: Its antigen is not identified.

The receptor comes from a human donor in good health. Sequencing was carried out using CD4+ T cells from blood, cultured in vitro. This chain connects TRBV2 to TRBJ1-1; 8 positions agree with TRBD1. The CDR3 DNA follows: TGTGCCAGCAGCTCCAACAGGGGGGGAGCTTTCTTT. Protein product: CASSSNRGGAFF.